The source of this T cell receptor beta chain is a study of breast tumors, draining lymph nodes, adjacent tissues. V lost 5 bases to trimming and J lost 6 bases; unmatched junction nucleotides: 6. Germline V gene data show CDR1 as SEHNR and CDR2 as FQNEAQ (reference sequence). The CDR3 is 14 amino acids. In TCRdb, the multiplex PCR reads were re-called with MiXCR into one record per CDR3 protein. Of around 43,000 distinct CDR3 sequences in the sample, 20% to 25% were seen once. This clonotype was seen many times. The chain links TRBV7-9 to TRBJ2-7; TRBD2 matches 11 bases. Material: breast tumor tissue. The TCR sequence derives from a female donor with breast cancer. Some clones in this sample may be carry-over from other donors' samples. The CDR3 region has the DNA TGTGCCAGCAGCATTAGCGGGAGGGCCTCCGAGCAGTACTTC. Translation gives CASSISGRASEQYF.